This T cell receptor beta chain was recorded in a study of T cell responses to AZD1222 COVID-19 vaccine. Notes on the study in general: Seropositive status at baseline applied to only a handful of AZD1222 recipients. Spike as a whole was targeted by vaccine-associated CD4 TCRs, dominant at 160-218 and 743-854. The donor group comprised mostly white British people and more females; the analysis possibly underestimated clonal diversity. Among spike-specific TCRs, nearly half reportedly target unmutated variant regions.

Per germline, CDR1 MDHEN and CDR2 SYDVKM. The germline V and J ends were trimmed by 1 base and 0 bases, with 3 bases remaining between them. CDR3 length: 13 residues. Remarks on this clone: Its cognate antigen is unknown.

The protocol was immunoSEQ multiplex PCR, while the TCRdb copy is restricted to in-frame clones and leaves out a portion. The table includes over 100,000 clones, about 90% detected once. The V and J genes are TRBV28 and TRBJ1-2; D is unclear. The sample here was peripheral blood, taken on day 0 of AZD1222 vaccination. The sequence was collected from an adult in good health. CDR3: CASSLSANYGYTF. The DNA of the CDR3 is TGTGCCAGCAGTTTATCAGCTAACTATGGCTACACCTTC.